Following are 27 T cell receptor beta chains from one sample sequenced in a study of identical twins. Each CDR3 protein is one row after TCRdb ran MiXCR on the 5' RACE reads. The sample shows 350,000 to 450,000 distinct CDR3 sequences, around 18% of them seen only once. The sample comprised naive T cells sorted from blood. The receptors come from a man aged 50 to 59 in good health.

The rearrangement joins TRBV21-1 to TRBJ1-4; TRBD1, the table's D call, lacks a check against the DNA. TRBV21-1 represents a pseudogene. The CDR3 length is 19 residues. The CDR3 sequence: CASSKPGQGPCTPNEKLFF. In DNA, the CDR3 is TGTGCCAGCTCTAAACCGGGACAGGGGCCATGCACCCCCAATGAAAAACTGTTTTTT.

This clonotype was observed a handful of times. This chain links TRBV29-1 with TRBJ1-2; D is ambiguous. With 4 bases removed from V and 3 bases from J, the gap between germline ends came to 9 bases. The germline gives CDR1 SQVTM, CDR2 ANQGSEA. CDR3 size: 12 residues. CDR3 coding DNA: TGCAGCGTTGCCCGCGCGGACTATGGCTACACCTTC. Translating it yields CSVARADYGYTF.

This clonotype has ten or more counts. CDR3 sequence: CSARGFRRGRSTDTQYF. The CDR3, as DNA: TGCAGTGCTAGAGGTTTCCGGAGAGGACGAAGCACAGATACGCAGTATTTT. V gene TRBV20-1 combines with J gene TRBJ2-3, with D hard to call. V was trimmed by 1 base and J by 0 bases, leaving 17 bases between them. Looked up from germline, CDR1 is DFQATT and CDR2 is SNEGSKA (reference sequence). The CDR3 has 17 amino acids.

This clonotype was seen repeatedly, ten times or more. This sequence joins TRBV5-4 and TRBJ2-1; no clear D gene. Germline V gives CDR1 SGHNT, CDR2 YYREEE (reference sequence). Deletions cut 6 bases from V and 7 bases from J, with 14 bases between. The CDR3 runs to 13 residues. The CDR3 DNA reads TGTGCCAGCACGCCTCGGAGCAGTAATGAGCAGTTCTTC. Translating gives CASTPRSSNEQFF.

This rearrangement joins TRBV29-1 to TRBJ2-3; D is uncertain. The germline CDR1 and CDR2 sequences are SQVTM and ANQGSEA. The CDR3 runs to 13 residues. V gave up 4 bases and J gave up 4 bases, with 12 bases separating them. The CDR3 DNA sequence: TGCAGCGTTGGGTACCCCTTCGCAGATACGCAGTATTTT. Residues: CSVGYPFADTQYF.

As for this clonotype: It may be a read error: a sequence one base away is much more abundant. This sequence joins TRBV20-1 and TRBJ1-5; no reliable D call. The CDR3 contains 14 residues. Germline V gene data show CDR1 as DFQATT and CDR2 as SNEGSKA (reference sequence). The DNA of the CDR3 is TGCAGTGCTAGGAGCGCTACTCGGGTGGAGCCCCGGCATTTT. Translating it yields CSARSATRVEPRHF.

The gene calls are TRBV5-1 and TRBJ2-4; a possible D gene is TRBD1 (5 bases). This CDR3 spans 15 amino acids. V was pared by 2 bases and J by 4 bases, with 13 bases between. The germline V gene encodes CDR1 SGHRS and CDR2 YFSETQ. The CDR3 region is CASSLQDAAKNIQYF. CDR3 sequence (DNA): TGCGCCAGCAGCTTACAGGACGCCGCGAAAAACATTCAGTACTTC.

CDR3 sequence (DNA): TGTGCCAGCAGCTTGTTCCTTGGCGGGAGCTCCTACAATGAGCAGTTCTTC. Encoded protein: CASSLFLGGSSYNEQFF. V usage is TRBV5-6 and J usage is TRBJ2-1; 7 bases align to TRBD2. The V and J ends lost 1 base and 0 bases, in that order; junction bases with no gene match: 7. Germline V gene data show CDR1 as SGHDT and CDR2 as YYEEEE. CDR3 length: 17 amino acids. The entire variable domain, with the rest obtained from reference TRBV5-6 and TRBJ2-1, is as follows: DAGVTQSPTHLIKTRGQQVTLRCSPKSGHDTVSWYQQALGQGPQFIFQYYEEEERQRGNFPDRFSGHQFPNYSSELNVNALLLGDSALYLCASSLFLGGSSYNEQFFGPGTRLTVL.

In its sample, this clonotype was seen many times. The V call is TRBV28, the J call TRBJ2-5; D is uncertain. Trimming removed 2 bases at V and 4 bases at J, with 8 bases between. CDR1 is MDHEN and CDR2 is SYDVKM in the germline V gene. CDR3 length: 13 residues. This chain's CDR3 is CASSLRYPETQYF. The CDR3 DNA is TGTGCCAGCAGTTTACGCTATCCAGAGACCCAGTACTTC.

In this sample, this clonotype turned up a few times. V and J are TRBV20-1 and TRBJ2-1; D gene ambiguous. Trimming took off 3 bases at V and 3 bases at J, with 9 bases between the two ends. Germline loops: CDR1 DFQATT, CDR2 SNEGSKA (reference sequence). The CDR3 is made up of 13 amino acids. In DNA, the CDR3 is TGCAGTGCTAGGCATGACTTCTACAATGAGCAGTTCTTC. Protein product: CSARHDFYNEQFF.

This chain uses TRBV4-3 with TRBJ2-1, with D unclear. The V end was cut by 0 bases, the J end by 6 bases, with 9 bases between. This CDR3 has 14 amino acids. Germline values: CDR1 LGHNA, CDR2 YSLEER. CDR3 loop: CASSQEWQVNEQFF. The CDR3 coding sequence is TGCGCCAGCAGCCAAGAATGGCAGGTCAATGAGCAGTTCTTC.

This clonotype has a handful of counts. The CDR3 loop is CASSRAYRAIYEQYF. The CDR3 region has the DNA TGTGCCAGCAGTCGAGCCTACAGGGCTATCTACGAGCAGTACTTC. The chain links TRBV6-1 to TRBJ2-7; maybe TRBD1 (6 bases). The CDR3 sequence is 15 residues long. Germline V gene lookup returns CDR1 MNHNS and CDR2 SASEGT. V dropped 5 bases and J dropped 3 bases, with 17 bases sitting between them.

This clonotype was counted a few times. V is TRBV4-3 and J is TRBJ2-1; perhaps TRBD2 as D (5 bases). Germline loops: CDR1 LGHNA, CDR2 YSLEER. The V end was cut by 0 bases, the J end by 7 bases, with 16 bases between. This CDR3 region has 16 residues. Written as DNA, the CDR3 is TGCGCCAGCAGCCAAGACTGGGCTCCCGGGGTTAATGAGCAGTTCTTC. This sequence encodes CASSQDWAPGVNEQFF.

V usage is TRBV6-5 and J usage is TRBJ2-6; D is uncertain. The CDR3 length is 15 residues. Germline-derived CDR1 and CDR2 are MNHEY and SVGAGI. Trimming took off 4 bases at V and 4 bases at J, with 11 bases between the two ends. The CDR3 nucleotides are TGTGCCAGCAGTTTTAATACAGCGGGGGCCAACGTCCTGACTTTC. It encodes CASSFNTAGANVLTF.

This clonotype was picked up one time. It may be a read error: a sequence one base away is much more abundant. V usage is TRBV5-1 and J usage is TRBJ1-1; D is unresolved. CDR1 is SGHRS and CDR2 is YFSETQ in the germline V gene. V shed 4 bases and J shed 0 bases, with 16 bases lying between them. The CDR3 has 16 amino acids. The CDR3 region has the DNA TGCGCCAGCAGCCTGGCGGTTGTGGGTTTGAACACTGAAGCTTTCTTT. Translation gives CASSLAVVGLNTEAFF. Based on the CDR3 plus reference TRBV5-1 and TRBJ1-1, the full variable domain is KAGVTQTPRYLIKTRGQQVTLSCSPISGHRSVSWYQQTPGQGLQFLFEYFSETQRNKGNFPGRFSGRQFSNSRSEMNVSTLELGDSALYLCASSLAVVGLNTEAFFGQGTRLTVV.

The chain carries TRBV5-1 and TRBJ2-1; 14 bases are a match to TRBD2. Germline trimming cut 4 bases from V and 4 bases from J; bases unmatched to any gene: 7. The germline V gene encodes CDR1 SGHRS and CDR2 YFSETQ. This CDR3 is 17 amino acids long. In nucleotides, the CDR3 is TGCGCCAGCAGCAGAGGACTAGCGGGAGGTGGATACAATGAGCAGTTCTTC. It yields the protein CASSRGLAGGGYNEQFF.

This clonotype occurred a few times. This chain joins TRBV20-1 and TRBJ2-1, with 10 bases that match TRBD2. CDR3 length: 15 amino acids. Germline V gene lookup returns CDR1 DFQATT and CDR2 SNEGSKA (reference sequence). Trimming at V came to 0 bases and at J to 6 bases, leaving 5 bases not matched to a gene. This CDR3 reads CSARDGPSGSNEQFF. Written as DNA, the CDR3 is TGCAGTGCTAGAGATGGGCCTAGCGGGAGCAATGAGCAGTTCTTC.

This clonotype was observed a handful of times. The rearrangement joins TRBV12-3 or TRBV12-4 to TRBJ2-7; TRBD1 matches at 9 bases. With V trimmed by 3 bases and J by 6 bases, 6 bases remained unmatched. The CDR3 extends over 14 amino acids. CDR3 DNA sequence: TGTGCCAGCAGTTTGGGACAGGGCACCGGCGAGCAGTACTTC. Translating gives CASSLGQGTGEQYF.

This clonotype was observed a handful of times. CDR3 in DNA: TGTGCCAGCTCACAACGGACAGGCCAGGAGACCCAGTACTTC. Its translation is CASSQRTGQETQYF. The rearrangement joins TRBV18 to TRBJ2-5; 7 bases fit TRBD1. The germline V gene has CDR1 KGHSH and CDR2 LQKENI. The CDR3 runs 14 residues. V was clipped by 4 bases and J by 5 bases; unmatched bases: 7.

This clonotype was observed a handful of times. CDR3 DNA sequence: TGTGCCAGCAGTTTAGAGGGGGGACTAAATCAGCCCCAGCATTTT. Translation: CASSLEGGLNQPQHF. This chain joins TRBV6-5 and TRBJ1-5; D possibly corresponds to TRBD1 (6 bases). The CDR3 has 15 residues. Deletions cut 4 bases from V and 4 bases from J, with 14 bases between. The germline gives CDR1 MNHEY, CDR2 SVGAGI.

V gene TRBV12-3 or TRBV12-4 combines with J gene TRBJ2-3, with D perhaps TRBD1 (6 bases). This CDR3 is 18 amino acids long. Trimming cost V 2 bases and J 0 bases, with 18 bases left between them. The chain's CDR3 is CASSLFLFDRFSTDTQYF. DNA of the CDR3: TGTGCCAGCAGTTTATTCCTTTTCGACAGGTTTAGCACAGATACGCAGTATTTT.

The chain employs TRBV14 and TRBJ2-2; 7 nucleotides line up with TRBD2. From germline, CDR1 is SGHDN and CDR2 FVKESK. Losses at the gene ends were 3 bases for V and 0 bases for J; bases not matched to a gene: 4. This CDR3 comprises 16 residues. The CDR3 reads CASSQRLASNTGELFF. CDR3 in DNA: TGTGCCAGCAGCCAGAGACTAGCATCGAACACCGGGGAGCTGTTTTTT.

The chain has TRBV7-9 and TRBJ1-2; D is perhaps TRBD1 (6 bases). V lost 2 bases and J 4 bases, leaving 8 bases between the germline ends. Germline-derived CDR1 and CDR2 are SEHNR and FQNEAQ (reference sequence). The length of the CDR3 is 13 residues. CDR3: CASSLQGRYGYTF. CDR3 nucleotides: TGTGCCAGCAGCTTACAGGGGCGCTATGGCTACACCTTC.

The sample holds many counts of this clonotype. The chain joins TRBV6-5 to TRBJ2-3; no clear D gene. The germline V gene has CDR1 MNHEY and CDR2 SVGAGI. CDR3 length: 15 residues. V lost 2 bases to trimming and J lost 6 bases, with 15 bases between them. The CDR3 is CASSYGSLRPDTQYF. The CDR3 nucleotides read TGTGCCAGCAGTTACGGGTCACTACGGCCGGATACGCAGTATTTT.

The rearrangement uses TRBV29-1 and TRBJ2-3; 8 positions agree with TRBD2. The V and J ends lost 4 bases and 6 bases, in that order; junction bases with no gene match: 6. CDR3 length equals 13 residues. CDR1 and CDR2 from the germline V gene are SQVTM and ANQGSEA. The CDR3 nucleotides are TGCAGCGTTGCGGGGGGGTATGGGGATACGCAGTATTTT. Translation: CSVAGGYGDTQYF.

This clonotype was seen only a few times. The chain recombines TRBV29-1 with TRBJ2-1, with 7 bases lining up with TRBD1. The CDR3 totals 17 residues. The V segment lost 1 base and the J segment 8 bases; nucleotides outside the gene matches: 17. Germline V gene lookup returns CDR1 SQVTM and CDR2 ANQGSEA. The CDR3 region is CSVEGGLPGQTSYEQFF. For the CDR3, the DNA is TGCAGCGTTGAAGGGGGCCTCCCGGGACAGACAAGCTATGAGCAGTTCTTC.

The chain uses TRBV5-8 and TRBJ2-1; TRBD2 might be the D (6 bases). Trimming pared 2 bases from V and 9 bases from J, leaving 9 bases between. Germline-derived CDR1 and CDR2 are SGHTS and YDEGEE. The CDR3 length is 12 residues. The DNA for the CDR3 is TGTGCCAGCAGCTTAGCGGGTACTGAGCAGTTCTTC. It yields the protein CASSLAGTEQFF.